This T cell receptor (beta chain) stems from a study of cytomegalovirus exposure and HLA in healthy donors. At the level of the study: Unique TCRs numbering around 80 million, obtained from HLA-typed donors, made up an early data release. Findings and caveats of the study: Over 15,000 TCR beta sequences were associated with HLA alleles at 0.05 false discovery rate in a later analysis. Links to common viral pathogens appeared, in a later analysis, for several of the most significant clusters. Most observed TCR sequences were rare, whereas some public TCRs were detected in many donors.

This PCR relied on a set of 60 Vbeta primers and 13 Jbeta primers. Profiled with immunoSEQ multiplex PCR; TCRdb holds only in-frame clones, not every one. Of more than 85,000 clones listed, 50% to 70% are singletons. Turning to this clone: Antigen unknown.

This sequence was found in a human donor in good health. The sequencing input was PBMCs.

The CDR3 coding sequence is TGTGCCAGTAGTATGGGGAGCTCCTCCTACAATGAGCAGTTCTTC. It specifies CASSMGSSSYNEQFF. This chain joins TRBV19 and TRBJ2-1; possible D gene TRBD2, 5 bases. The germline CDR1 and CDR2 sequences are LNHDA and SQIVND (reference sequence). Trimming left V 3 bases short and J 0 bases short, with 9 bases between. This CDR3 has 15 residues.